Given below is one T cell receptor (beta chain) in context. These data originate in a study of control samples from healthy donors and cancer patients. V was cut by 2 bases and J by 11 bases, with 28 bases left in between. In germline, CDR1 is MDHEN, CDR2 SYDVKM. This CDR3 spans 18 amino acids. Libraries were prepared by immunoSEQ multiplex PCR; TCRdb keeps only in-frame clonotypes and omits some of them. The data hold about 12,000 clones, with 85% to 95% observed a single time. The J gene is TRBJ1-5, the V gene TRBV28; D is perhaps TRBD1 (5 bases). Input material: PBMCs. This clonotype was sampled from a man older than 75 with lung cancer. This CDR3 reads CASSLGRDYNLYVIAQHF. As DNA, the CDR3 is TGTGCCAGCAGTTTAGGTAGGGACTACAACCTTTATGTGATAGCCCAGCATTTT.